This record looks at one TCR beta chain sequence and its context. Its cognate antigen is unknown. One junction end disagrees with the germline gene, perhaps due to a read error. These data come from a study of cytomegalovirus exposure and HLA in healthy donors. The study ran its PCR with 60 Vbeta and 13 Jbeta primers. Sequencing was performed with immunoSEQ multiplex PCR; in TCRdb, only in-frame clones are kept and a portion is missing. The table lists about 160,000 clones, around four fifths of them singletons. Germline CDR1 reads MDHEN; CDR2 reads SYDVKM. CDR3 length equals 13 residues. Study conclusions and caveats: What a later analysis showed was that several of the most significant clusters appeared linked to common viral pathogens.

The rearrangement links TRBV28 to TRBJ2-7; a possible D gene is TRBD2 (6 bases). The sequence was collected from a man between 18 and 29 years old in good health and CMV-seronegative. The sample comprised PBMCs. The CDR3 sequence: CTSSLNGAGEQYF. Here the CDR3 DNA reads TGTACCAGCAGTTTAAACGGGGCGGGAGAGCAGTACTTC.